The 23 T cell receptor beta chains listed next were all sequenced from one sample in a study of shared clonotypes between healthy human individuals. The assay was immunoSEQ multiplex PCR, and TCRdb's table has in-frame clones only and misses some. The table includes over a million clones, 70% to 80% detected once. The sample taken for sequencing was memory CD4+ T cells sorted from blood. Subset given: CD45RA-negative fraction. These receptors came from a man younger than 30 in good health.

The V gene is TRBV5-1, the J gene TRBJ2-5, with a possible D match to TRBD1 (5 bases). Trimming shortened V by 4 bases and J by 7 bases, and 17 bases separated the two germline ends. The germline gives CDR1 SGHRS, CDR2 YFSETQ. This CDR3 comprises 14 residues. The CDR3 spells CASSMTAEVVTQYF. CDR3 in DNA: TGCGCCAGCAGCATGACAGCCGAGGTTGTGACCCAGTACTTC.

This chain links TRBV27 with TRBJ1-1; perhaps TRBD1 as D (5 bases). The V gene's germline CDR1 is MNHEY and CDR2 SMNVEV (reference sequence). The CDR3 has 16 residues. The ends were cut back, 3 bases at V and 2 bases at J, with 16 bases in the middle. DNA of the CDR3: TGTGCCAGCAGTTTCTACCGTACAGGAGTCAACACTGAAGCTTTCTTT. Its translation: CASSFYRTGVNTEAFF.

The chain recombines TRBV2 with TRBJ2-7; 8 positions match TRBD1. V gave up 7 bases and J gave up 0 bases; unmatched junction bases: 5. The CDR3 is 14 amino acids. Per the germline V gene, CDR1 is SNHLY and CDR2 is FYNNEI. CDR3 nucleotides: TGTGCCAGCACCCGGGACAGGAGCTCCTACGAGCAGTACTTC. This gives the protein CASTRDRSSYEQYF.

The chain joins TRBV5-4 to TRBJ2-6; D possibly matches TRBD1 or TRBD2 (6 bases each). The germline CDR1 and CDR2 sequences are SGHNT and YYREEE (reference sequence). The CDR3 has 17 residues. Trimming removed 0 bases at V and 0 bases at J, with 10 bases between. In DNA form, the CDR3 reads TGTGCCAGCAGCTTGGACGGAGGGGGCTCTGGGGCCAACGTCCTGACTTTC. Amino acid sequence: CASSLDGGGSGANVLTF.

The chain carries TRBV7-2 and TRBJ2-3; the D is unclear. The CDR3 extends over 11 amino acids. In germline, CDR1 is SGHTA, CDR2 FQGNSA. Trimming removed 1 base from V and 7 bases from J, with 3 bases in between. This chain's CDR3 is CASSLVNTQYF. In DNA form, the CDR3 reads TGTGCCAGCAGCTTAGTGAATACGCAGTATTTT.

CDR3 residues: CASSPLAGTNTGELFF. CDR3 DNA sequence: TGTGCCAGCAGCCCGCTAGCGGGGACGAACACCGGGGAGCTGTTTTTT. V is TRBV9 and J is TRBJ2-2; 9 bases are shared with TRBD2. The CDR3 has 16 amino acids. Trimming cost V 4 bases and J 0 bases; bases outside gene matches: 4. CDR1 is SGDLS, CDR2 YYNGEE, per germline.

The chain couples TRBV4-1 to TRBJ1-2; TRBD1 matches 7 bases. Germline loops: CDR1 MGHRA, CDR2 YSYEKL. The CDR3 has 18 residues. The ends lost 4 bases at V and 5 bases at J; junction bases unmatched: 19. CDR3 in amino acids: CASSLLEGGTDRKYGYTF. DNA of the CDR3: TGCGCCAGCAGCCTCTTAGAGGGCGGGACAGACCGCAAGTATGGCTACACCTTC.

The chain has TRBV5-6 and TRBJ1-1; a weak D match, TRBD1 (5 bases). Germline lookup yields CDR1 SGHDT and CDR2 YYEEEE. The CDR3 consists of 16 residues. Trimming cost V 0 bases and J 1 base, with 13 bases left between them. CDR3 amino acids: CASSLETGGWNTEAFF. CDR3 bases: TGTGCCAGCAGCTTGGAAACGGGGGGGTGGAACACTGAAGCTTTCTTT.

V is TRBV18 and J is TRBJ2-1; D uncertain. Per the germline V gene, CDR1 is KGHSH and CDR2 is LQKENI. This CDR3 comprises 15 residues. V lost 3 bases and J 5 bases, leaving 14 bases between the germline ends. In DNA form, the CDR3 reads TGTGCCAGCTCACCTAGAACTACAATTGACAATGAGCAGTTCTTC. This sequence encodes CASSPRTTIDNEQFF.

J is TRBJ1-5 and V is TRBV2; D perhaps matches TRBD1 (5 bases). Germline assignment: CDR1 SNHLY and CDR2 FYNNEI. The CDR3 is made up of 15 amino acids. Trimming cost V 4 bases and J 7 bases, with 17 bases left between them. The CDR3 nucleotides read TGTGCCAGCAGTGCCGACAGAAGTTTCAACCAGCCCCAGCATTTT. It encodes CASSADRSFNQPQHF. The variable domain in full, completed from reference TRBV2 and TRBJ1-5, reads EPEVTQTPSHQVTQMGQEVILRCVPISNHLYFYWYRQILGQKVEFLVSFYNNEISEKSEIFDDQFSVERPDGSNFTLKIRSTKLEDSAMYFCASSADRSFNQPQHFGDGTRLSIL.

The genes are TRBV29-1 and TRBJ1-2; no clear D gene. V lost 3 bases and J 3 bases, leaving 8 bases between the germline ends. Germline-derived CDR1 and CDR2 are SQVTM and ANQGSEA. The CDR3 contains 12 residues. The CDR3 sequence is CSVEAGYYGYTF. The CDR3 coding sequence is TGCAGCGTTGAGGCCGGTTACTATGGCTACACCTTC.

The V gene is TRBV4-3, the J gene TRBJ2-2; 7 bases map to TRBD1. Trimming cost V 0 bases and J 4 bases; bases outside gene matches: 5. The CDR3 totals 16 residues. Germline CDR1 reads LGHNA; CDR2 reads YSLEER. The CDR3 DNA follows: TGCGCCAGCAGCCAAGATCAGGGGGAGTTCACCGGGGAGCTGTTTTTT. Its protein is CASSQDQGEFTGELFF.

This sequence joins TRBV30 and TRBJ2-2, with D possibly TRBD2 on 7 matching bases. Germline values: CDR1 GTSNPN, CDR2 SVGIG (reference sequence). CDR3 size: 12 residues. Between the trimmed V and J ends, which lost 8 bases and 5 bases, there was a span of 12 bases. The DNA for the CDR3 is TGTGCCCGGGGGAGGGGGACCGGGGAGCTGTTTTTT. Translated, it gives CARGRGTGELFF.

This clone came up a few times. At one of its ends the junction is not consistent with the germline gene, which may arise from a read error. Other DNA sequences in the same sample also yield this CDR3. The J gene is TRBJ1-6, the V gene TRBV6-5; tentative D call: TRBD1 (5 bases). This CDR3 region has 15 residues. Germline lookup yields CDR1 MNHEY and CDR2 SVGAGI. The CDR3 region has the DNA TGTGCCAGCAGTTACGAGGGCAGGGAAAGTTCACCCCTTCACTTT. Translating gives CASSYEGRESSPLHF.

J is TRBJ2-5 and V is TRBV4-1; maybe TRBD2 (6 bases). Per germline, CDR1 MGHRA and CDR2 YSYEKL. The CDR3 has 15 amino acids. The V gene lost 2 bases and the J gene lost 3 bases, with 13 bases spanning the gap. CDR3 sequence (DNA): TGCGCCAGCAGCCAACCCTGGGGAGGAAAAGAGACCCAGTACTTC. As protein: CASSQPWGGKETQYF.

The V and J genes are TRBV29-1 and TRBJ2-2; the match to TRBD1 covers 11 bases. Germline V lookup: CDR1 SQVTM, CDR2 ANQGSEA. CDR3 length equals 15 residues. The V segment lost 6 bases and the J segment 0 bases; nucleotides outside the gene matches: 3. The CDR3 is CSVPGQGANTGELFF. CDR3 in DNA: TGCAGCGTCCCGGGACAGGGGGCGAACACCGGGGAGCTGTTTTTT.

This clone was counted once. The rearrangement links TRBV21-1 to TRBJ2-1; TRBD2, the table's D call, lacks a check against the DNA. TRBV21-1 is annotated as a pseudogene. The length of the CDR3 is 16 residues. This chain's CDR3 is CASSNYGLAGDNEQFF. The CDR3 DNA reads TGTGCCAGCAGCAATTATGGACTAGCGGGGGACAATGAGCAGTTCTTC.

The chain uses TRBV10-2 and TRBJ2-3; D perhaps matches TRBD2 (6 bases). Per the germline V gene, CDR1 is WSHSY and CDR2 is SAAADI. V lost 6 bases, J lost 2 bases, and 12 bases lay in between. The CDR3 extends over 14 amino acids. Here the CDR3 reads CASSPSGFTDTQYF. As DNA, the CDR3 is TGCGCCAGCAGCCCAAGCGGGTTCACAGATACGCAGTATTTT.

This clone came up a few times. This sequence joins TRBV5-4 and TRBJ2-7, with 8 bases matching TRBD1. The CDR3 spans 15 residues. After removal of 4 bases from V and 0 bases from J, the junction contained 6 bases not matched to a gene. Germline assignment: CDR1 SGHNT and CDR2 YYREEE (reference sequence). For the CDR3, the DNA is TGTGCCAGCAGCACGCAGGGGGCCCTCTCCTACGAGCAGTACTTC. It translates to CASSTQGALSYEQYF.

This clone was seen once. The V gene is TRBV11-3, the J gene TRBJ2-7, with D perhaps matching TRBD1 (6 bases). Trimming removed 1 base from V and 12 bases from J, with 13 bases in between. There are 12 residues in the CDR3. Germline V CDR1 and CDR2: SGHNT, YENEEA. The CDR3 here is CASSLGPGERYF. The CDR3 coding sequence is TGTGCCAGCAGCTTAGGACCAGGGGAACGGTACTTC.

In this sample, this clone turned up a few times. The same CDR3 arises from other DNA sequences in this sample as well. The chain is built from TRBV5-1 and TRBJ2-2, with D uncertain. Trimming cost V 0 bases and J 0 bases, with 3 bases left between them. In germline, CDR1 is SGHRS, CDR2 YFSETQ. The CDR3 contains 14 residues. The CDR3 protein is CASSLAANTGELFF. The CDR3 nucleotides read TGCGCCAGCAGCTTGGCGGCGAACACCGGGGAGCTGTTTTTT.

This chain joins TRBV6-1 and TRBJ1-2, with a tentative D call TRBD1 (5 bases). The V gene's germline CDR1 is MNHNS and CDR2 SASEGT. The V end was cut by 10 bases, the J end by 2 bases, with 14 bases between. This CDR3 region has 13 residues. For the CDR3, the DNA is TGTGCCACCGAGCCCGGGGGGAACTATGGCTACACCTTC. Translating it yields CATEPGGNYGYTF.

The sample holds many counts of this clone. Other DNA sequences within the sample encode an identical CDR3. The V call is TRBV9, the J call TRBJ2-3, with D hard to call. Trimming cost V 0 bases and J 2 bases, with 7 bases left between them. Germline V gives CDR1 SGDLS, CDR2 YYNGEE. The CDR3 consists of 14 residues. The CDR3 loop reads CASSVGAPTDTQYF. The DNA of the CDR3 is TGTGCCAGCAGCGTAGGGGCACCCACAGATACGCAGTATTTT.